This T cell receptor (beta chain) comes out of a study of shared clonotypes between healthy human individuals. Overall study context: Three plates each covered CD4 naive and memory; CD8 naive two, CD8 memory one.

A remark on this clone: Antigen: not known.

The deep-level immunoSEQ assay was used. Generated by immunoSEQ multiplex PCR, the TCRdb table keeps only in-frame clones and is missing some. The sample contains hundreds of thousands of clones, 90% to 98% of which appear only once. The CDR3 sequence is 15 residues long. Trimming shortened V by 0 bases and J by 8 bases, and 13 bases separated the two germline ends. The germline gives CDR1 SGHTA, CDR2 FQGNSA. Findings of the study overall: It was anticipated that sequencing depth would influence how many clonotypes donors shared.

The naive CD8 subset, CD45RO-negative cells positively selected for CCR7, excluded terminally differentiated effector memory CD45RA+ cells. Source material: naive CD8+ T cells sorted from blood. The origin of this receptor is a young man in good health. V gene TRBV7-2 combines with J gene TRBJ1-4, with D tentatively TRBD1 (5 bases). CDR3 sequence: CASSLARQGGEKLFF. CDR3 bases: TGTGCCAGCAGCTTAGCGAGGCAGGGCGGCGAAAAACTGTTTTTT.